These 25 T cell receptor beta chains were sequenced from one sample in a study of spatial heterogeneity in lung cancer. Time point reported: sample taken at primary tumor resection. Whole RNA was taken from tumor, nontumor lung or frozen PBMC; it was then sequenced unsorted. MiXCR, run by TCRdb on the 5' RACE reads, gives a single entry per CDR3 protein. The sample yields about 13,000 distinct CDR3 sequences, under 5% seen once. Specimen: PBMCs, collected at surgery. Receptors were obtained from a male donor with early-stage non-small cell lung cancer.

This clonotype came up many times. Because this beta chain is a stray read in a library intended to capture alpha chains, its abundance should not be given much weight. CDR3 residues: CASSPAGVESSYEQYF. In DNA, the CDR3 is TGTGCCAGCAGTCCGGCGGGGGTGGAGAGCTCCTACGAGCAGTACTTC. V and J are TRBV28 and TRBJ2-7; 7 bases are a match to TRBD2. V trimming: 5 bases; J trimming: 0 bases; junction bases outside the gene matches: 10. This CDR3 has 16 amino acids. CDR1 is MDHEN, CDR2 SYDVKM, per germline. The full variable domain, completed using reference TRBV28 and TRBJ2-7, is DVKVTQSSRYLVKRTGEKVFLECVQDMDHENMFWYRQDPGLGLRLIYFSYDVKMKEKGDIPEGYSVSREKKERFSLILESASTNQTSMYLCASSPAGVESSYEQYFGPGTRLTVT.

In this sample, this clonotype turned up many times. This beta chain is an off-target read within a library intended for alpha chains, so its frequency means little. The CDR3 loop is CASSPPTVYEQYF. The CDR3 DNA sequence: TGTGCCAGCAGTCCACCGACGGTCTACGAGCAGTACTTC. The chain uses TRBV6-6 and TRBJ2-7, with D uncertain. V was trimmed by 5 bases and J by 3 bases, leaving 11 bases between them. This CDR3 is built from 13 residues. Per germline, CDR1 MNHNY and CDR2 SVGAGI (reference sequence).

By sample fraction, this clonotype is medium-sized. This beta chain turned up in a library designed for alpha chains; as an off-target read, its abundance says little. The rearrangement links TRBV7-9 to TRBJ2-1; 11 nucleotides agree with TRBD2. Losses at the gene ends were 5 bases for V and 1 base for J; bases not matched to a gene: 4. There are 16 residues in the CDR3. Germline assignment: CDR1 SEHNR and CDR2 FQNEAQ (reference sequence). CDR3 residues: CASSPRLAGSYNEQFF. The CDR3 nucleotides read TGTGCCAGCAGCCCCCGACTAGCGGGATCCTACAATGAGCAGTTCTTC.

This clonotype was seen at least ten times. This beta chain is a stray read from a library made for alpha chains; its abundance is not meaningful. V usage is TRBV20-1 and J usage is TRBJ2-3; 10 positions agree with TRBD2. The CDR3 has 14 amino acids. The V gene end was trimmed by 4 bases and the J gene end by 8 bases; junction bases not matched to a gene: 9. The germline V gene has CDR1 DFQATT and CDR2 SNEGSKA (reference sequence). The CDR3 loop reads CSAIYSGRLGTQYF. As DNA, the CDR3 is TGCAGTGCTATTTATAGCGGGAGGTTGGGTACGCAGTATTTT.

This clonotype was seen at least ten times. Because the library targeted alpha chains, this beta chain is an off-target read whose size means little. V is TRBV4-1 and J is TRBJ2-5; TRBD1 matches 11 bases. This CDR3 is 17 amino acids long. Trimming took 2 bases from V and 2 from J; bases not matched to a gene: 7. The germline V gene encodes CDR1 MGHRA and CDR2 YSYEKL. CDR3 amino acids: CASSQHLGQGGQETQYF. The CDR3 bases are TGCGCCAGCAGCCAACACCTGGGACAGGGGGGGCAAGAGACCCAGTACTTC.

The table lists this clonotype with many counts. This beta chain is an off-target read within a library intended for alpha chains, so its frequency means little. This chain's CDR3 is CASSNGQATGTEAFF. In nucleotides, the CDR3 is TGCGCCAGCAGTAACGGGCAGGCGACGGGCACTGAAGCTTTCTTT. V usage is TRBV23-1 and J usage is TRBJ1-1; no reliable D call. TRBV23-1 carries the ORF label, with uncertain function. The CDR3 totals 15 residues. The V end lost 5 bases, the J end lost 4 bases, and 17 bases lay between the germline ends.

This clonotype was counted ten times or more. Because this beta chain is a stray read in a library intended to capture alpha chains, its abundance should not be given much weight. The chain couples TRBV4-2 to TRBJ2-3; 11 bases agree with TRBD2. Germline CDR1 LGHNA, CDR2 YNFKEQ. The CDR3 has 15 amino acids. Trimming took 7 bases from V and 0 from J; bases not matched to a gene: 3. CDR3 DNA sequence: TGTGCCAGCAACGGACTAGCGGGTAGCACAGATACGCAGTATTTT. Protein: CASNGLAGSTDTQYF.

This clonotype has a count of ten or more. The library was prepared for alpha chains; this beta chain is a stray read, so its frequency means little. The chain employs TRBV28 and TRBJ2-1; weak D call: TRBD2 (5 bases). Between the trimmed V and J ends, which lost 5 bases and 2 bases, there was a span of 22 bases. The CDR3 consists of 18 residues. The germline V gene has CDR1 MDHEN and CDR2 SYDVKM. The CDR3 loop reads CASSLGPSGERPYNEQFF. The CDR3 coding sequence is TGTGCCAGCAGTCTCGGCCCAAGCGGAGAGAGACCCTACAATGAGCAGTTCTTC.

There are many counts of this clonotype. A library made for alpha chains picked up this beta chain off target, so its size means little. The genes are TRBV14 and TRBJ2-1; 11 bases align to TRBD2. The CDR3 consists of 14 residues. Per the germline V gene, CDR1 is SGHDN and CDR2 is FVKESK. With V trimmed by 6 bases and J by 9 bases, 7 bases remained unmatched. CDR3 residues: CASSPLAGEFEQFF. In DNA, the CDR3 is TGTGCCAGCAGTCCACTAGCGGGAGAATTTGAGCAGTTCTTC.

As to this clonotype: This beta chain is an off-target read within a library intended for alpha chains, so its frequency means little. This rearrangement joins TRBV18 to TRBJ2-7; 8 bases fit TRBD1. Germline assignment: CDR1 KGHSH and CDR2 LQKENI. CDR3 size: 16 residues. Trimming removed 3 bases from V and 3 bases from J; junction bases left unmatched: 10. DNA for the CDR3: TGTGCCAGCTCACCGAATTCCCAGGGGGCAGTCTACGAGCAGTACTTC. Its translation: CASSPNSQGAVYEQYF.

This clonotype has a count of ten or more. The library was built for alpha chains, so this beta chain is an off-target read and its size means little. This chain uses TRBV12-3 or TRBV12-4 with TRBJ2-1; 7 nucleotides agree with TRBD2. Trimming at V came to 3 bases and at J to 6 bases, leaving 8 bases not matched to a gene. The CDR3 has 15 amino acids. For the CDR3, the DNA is TGTGCCAGCAGTTTCTTCACGGGAGGCATCAATGAGCAGTTCTTC. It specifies CASSFFTGGINEQFF.

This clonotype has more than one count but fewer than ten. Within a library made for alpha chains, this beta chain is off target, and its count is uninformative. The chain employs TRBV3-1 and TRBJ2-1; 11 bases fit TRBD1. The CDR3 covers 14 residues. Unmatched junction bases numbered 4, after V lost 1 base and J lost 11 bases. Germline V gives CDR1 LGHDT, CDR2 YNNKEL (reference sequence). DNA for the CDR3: TGTGCCAGCAGCCAAGCTGGACAGGGGGCGCAGCAGTTCTTC. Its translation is CASSQAGQGAQQFF.

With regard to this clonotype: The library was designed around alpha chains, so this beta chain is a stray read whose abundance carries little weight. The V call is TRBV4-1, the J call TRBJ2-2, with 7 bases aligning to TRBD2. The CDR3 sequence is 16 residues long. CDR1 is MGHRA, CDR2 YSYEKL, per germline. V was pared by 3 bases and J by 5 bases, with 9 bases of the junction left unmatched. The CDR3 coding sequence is TGCGCCAGCAGCCACCACCCTGGGGGGGTTACCGGGGAGCTGTTTTTT. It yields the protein CASSHHPGGVTGELFF.

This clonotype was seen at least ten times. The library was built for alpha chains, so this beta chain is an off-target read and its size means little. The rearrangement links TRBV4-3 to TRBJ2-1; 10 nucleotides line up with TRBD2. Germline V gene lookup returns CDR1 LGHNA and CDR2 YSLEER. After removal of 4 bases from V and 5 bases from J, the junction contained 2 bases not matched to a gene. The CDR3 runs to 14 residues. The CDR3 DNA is TGCGCCAGCAGCCGTGGACTAGCGGACAATGAGCAGTTCTTC. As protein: CASSRGLADNEQFF.

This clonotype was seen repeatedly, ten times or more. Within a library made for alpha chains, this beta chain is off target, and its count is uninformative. CDR3 nucleotides: TGTGCCAGCAGTGCCCCGCGGAACCCCAATGAGCAGTTCTTC. This codes for CASSAPRNPNEQFF. The chain joins TRBV13 to TRBJ2-1, with no clear D. CDR3 length equals 14 residues. V lost 6 bases and J lost 6, with 15 bases in between. Germline CDR1 and CDR2: PRHDT and FYEKMQ (reference sequence).

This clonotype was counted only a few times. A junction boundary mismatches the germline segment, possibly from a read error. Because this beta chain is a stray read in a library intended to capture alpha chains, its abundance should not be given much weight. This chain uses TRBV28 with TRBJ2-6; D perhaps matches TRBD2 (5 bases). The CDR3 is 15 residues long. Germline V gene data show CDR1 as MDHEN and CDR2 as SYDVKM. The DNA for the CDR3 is TGTGCCAGCAGTAGGACTCGCTCTGGGACCAACGTCCTGACTTTC. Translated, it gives CASSRTRSGTNVLTF. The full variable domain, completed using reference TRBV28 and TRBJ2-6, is DVKVTQSSRYLVKRTGEKVFLECVQDMDHENMFWYRQDPGLGLRLIYFSYDVKMKEKGDIPEGYSVSREKKERFSLILESASTNQTSMYLCASSRTRSGTNVLTFGAGSRLTVL.

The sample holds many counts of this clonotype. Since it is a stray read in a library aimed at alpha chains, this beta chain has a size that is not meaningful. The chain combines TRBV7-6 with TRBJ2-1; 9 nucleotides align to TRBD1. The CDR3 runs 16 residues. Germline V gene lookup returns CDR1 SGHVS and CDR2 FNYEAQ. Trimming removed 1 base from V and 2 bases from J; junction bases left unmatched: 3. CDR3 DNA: TGTGCCAGCAGCTTAGGACAGGGGGGGACCTACAATGAGCAGTTCTTC. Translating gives CASSLGQGGTYNEQFF.

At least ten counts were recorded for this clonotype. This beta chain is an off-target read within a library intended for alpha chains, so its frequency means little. The CDR3 DNA reads TGTGCCAGCGGCGGGGGAGGCCTCGAGCAGTACTTC. Protein: CASGGGGLEQYF. J is TRBJ2-7 and V is TRBV28, with TRBD2 matching 7 bases. The CDR3 runs 12 residues. Trimming took 8 bases from V and 6 from J; bases not matched to a gene: 7. Germline loops: CDR1 MDHEN, CDR2 SYDVKM.

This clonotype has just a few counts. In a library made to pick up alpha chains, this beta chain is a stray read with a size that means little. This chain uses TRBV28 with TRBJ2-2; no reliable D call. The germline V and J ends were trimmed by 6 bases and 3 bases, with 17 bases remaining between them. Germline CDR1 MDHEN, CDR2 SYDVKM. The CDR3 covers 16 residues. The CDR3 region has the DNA TGTGCCAGCAGCCCCACCGTATCTGGGTACACCGGGGAGCTGTTTTTT. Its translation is CASSPTVSGYTGELFF.

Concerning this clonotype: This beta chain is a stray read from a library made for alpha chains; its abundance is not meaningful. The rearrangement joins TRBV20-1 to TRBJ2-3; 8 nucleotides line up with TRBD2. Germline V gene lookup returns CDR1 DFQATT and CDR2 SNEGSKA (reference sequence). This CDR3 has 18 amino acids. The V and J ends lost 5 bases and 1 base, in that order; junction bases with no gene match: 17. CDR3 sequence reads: CSAPTIGGGGLGTDTQYF. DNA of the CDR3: TGCAGTGCTCCCACGATCGGCGGCGGGGGGCTGGGCACAGATACGCAGTATTTT.

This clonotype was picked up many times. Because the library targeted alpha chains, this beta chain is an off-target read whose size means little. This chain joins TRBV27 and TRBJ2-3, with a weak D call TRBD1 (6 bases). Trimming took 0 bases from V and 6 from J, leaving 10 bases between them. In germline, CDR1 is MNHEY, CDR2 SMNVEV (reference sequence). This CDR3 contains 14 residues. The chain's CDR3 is CASSLSAGVDTQYF. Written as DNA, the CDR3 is TGTGCCAGCAGTTTATCGGCAGGGGTGGATACGCAGTATTTT.

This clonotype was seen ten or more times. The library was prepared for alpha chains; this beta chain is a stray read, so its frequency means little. CDR3 bases: TGTGCCAGCAGTTTGTCCAGGGCAAACACTGAAGCTTTCTTT. This translates into CASSLSRANTEAFF. The gene calls are TRBV12-3 or TRBV12-4 and TRBJ1-1; possible D gene TRBD1, 5 bases. CDR3 size: 14 residues. Trimming removed 3 bases at V and 2 bases at J, with 10 bases between.

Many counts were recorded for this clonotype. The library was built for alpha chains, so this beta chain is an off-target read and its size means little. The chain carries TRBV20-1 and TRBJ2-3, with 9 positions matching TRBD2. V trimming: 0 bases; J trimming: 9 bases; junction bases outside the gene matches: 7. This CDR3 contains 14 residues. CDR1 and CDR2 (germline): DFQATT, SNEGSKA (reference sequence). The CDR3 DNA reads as TGCAGTGCTAGAGACGTAGCGGGGGCCACGACGCAGTATTTT. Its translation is CSARDVAGATTQYF.

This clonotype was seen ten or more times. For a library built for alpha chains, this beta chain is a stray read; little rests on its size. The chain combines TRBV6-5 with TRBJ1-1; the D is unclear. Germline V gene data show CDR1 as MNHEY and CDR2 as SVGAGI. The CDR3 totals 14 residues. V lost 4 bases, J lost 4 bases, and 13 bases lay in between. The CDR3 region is CASSLVPQSTEAFF. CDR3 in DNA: TGTGCCAGCAGTTTAGTTCCGCAGAGCACTGAAGCTTTCTTT.

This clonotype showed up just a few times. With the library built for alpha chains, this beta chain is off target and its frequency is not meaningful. CDR3 nucleotide sequence: TGTGCCAGCAGCTCCCAATCTGGTGAGCAGTTCTTC. Translated: CASSSQSGEQFF. The V and J genes are TRBV7-8 and TRBJ2-1; D uncertain. This CDR3 spans 12 amino acids. Trimming cost V 4 bases and J 9 bases, with 10 bases left between them. Germline CDR1 and CDR2: SGHVS and FQNEAQ.